This T cell receptor beta chain was obtained from a study of T cells in Graves' hyperthyroidism and ophthalmopathy. Overall study results and limits: In the blood, most expanded thyroid clonotypes above 0.001 appeared as well.

The source material, RNA transcripts, was used to amplify TCR beta CDR3 regions. First-round RT-PCR with HTBI primers amplified the TCR CDR3 region. TCRdb reprocessed the multiplex PCR reads with MiXCR, giving one entry per CDR3 protein. The sample has hundreds of thousands of distinct CDR3 sequences; 13% are singletons. Graves' hyperthyroidism without ophthalmopathy progression within 18 months was termed stable. Exclusion of patients followed from uncontrolled infection, other autoimmune disease, pregnancy or lactation. Germline V gene data show CDR1 as LGHDT and CDR2 as YNNKEL (reference sequence). V lost 5 bases to trimming and J lost 4 bases; unmatched junction nucleotides: 10. The length of the CDR3 is 17 residues. This clonotype was recorded a few times. The antigen remains unidentified.

This clonotype was sampled from a woman in her late teens or twenties with Graves' hyperthyroidism. Material: blood. The V call is TRBV3-1, the J call TRBJ2-2, with 10 bases that match TRBD2. CDR3 amino acids: CASSGRSGGAVTGELFF. The DNA for the CDR3 is TGTGCCAGCAGCGGACGGAGCGGGGGGGCCGTCACCGGGGAGCTGTTTTTT.